These T cell receptor beta chains were read from a single sample in a study of metastatic and nonmetastatic thyroid tumors. TCRdb re-called clones from the PCR reads using MiXCR. The repertoire holds over 70,000 clones, with around 18% as singletons. The specimen sequenced was blood. The origin of the receptors is a female donor with papillary thyroid cancer or a benign thyroid nodule (not recorded which). Some clones in this sample may be carry-over from other donors' samples. CDR3s include the opening cysteine and the closing phenylalanine or tryptophan. A D gene is named only where the DNA matches it firmly. Clone size is stated in some rows and not others, as once, few, many or a class when expanded.

d_call clone_size j_call v_call cdr3_aa cdr3_nt
NA many TRBJ1-1 TRBV7-6 CASSLSGRNTEAFF TGTGCCAGCAGCTTATCAGGTCGAAACACTGAAGCTTTCTTT
TRBD1 many TRBJ2-1 TRBV19 CASRLDRSSYNEQFF TGTGCCAGTAGGTTGGACAGGAGCTCCTACAATGAGCAGTTCTTC
NA many TRBJ2-5 TRBV5-1 CASSLEDQETQYF TGCGCCAGCAGCTTGGAGGACCAAGAGACCCAGTACTTC
TRBD1 many TRBJ2-7 TRBV28 CASTPGQGANEQYF TGTGCCAGCACCCCGGGACAGGGGGCGAACGAGCAGTACTTC
TRBD2 many TRBJ2-1 TRBV6-1 CASSVGLAGGNNEQFF TGTGCCAGCAGTGTGGGACTAGCGGGAGGCAACAATGAGCAGTTCTTC
TRBD1 many TRBJ1-6 TRBV6-1 CASRPTGGSSPLHF TGTGCCAGCAGACCGACAGGGGGCTCTTCACCCCTCCACTTT
TRBD2 many TRBJ2-2 TRBV10-3 CAISESSGTNTGELFF TGTGCCATCAGTGAGTCAAGCGGGACGAACACCGGGGAGCTGTTTTTT
NA many TRBJ1-2 TRBV12-3/TRBV12-4 CASRPGQPPYGYTF TGTGCCAGCAGACCGGGCCAGCCCCCATATGGCTACACCTTC
NA many TRBJ1-4 TRBV7-8 CASSERTVSNEKLFF TGTGCCAGCAGCGAGAGGACAGTCTCGAATGAAAAACTGTTTTTT
NA NA TRBJ2-1 TRBV11-2 CASSFDGRYNEQFF TGTGCCAGCAGCTTCGATGGGCGTTACAATGAGCAGTTCTTC
NA many TRBJ1-3 TRBV11-2 CASSLATPGNTIYF TGTGCCAGCAGCTTAGCGACTCCTGGAAACACCATATATTTT
TRBD2 once TRBJ2-7 TRBV11-1 CASSRLLGGDSKIEQYF TGTGCCAGCAGCCGTCTGCTCGGGGGGGACTCTAAGATCGAGCAGTACTTC
NA many TRBJ2-1 TRBV6-5 CASSYSGGTSYNEQFF TGTGCCAGCAGTTACTCGGGCGGGACCTCCTACAATGAGCAGTTCTTC
NA many TRBJ2-3 TRBV30 CAWTPGADTQYF TGTGCCTGGACACCAGGGGCAGATACGCAGTATTTT
TRBD1 many TRBJ1-1 TRBV2 CASETGANTEAFF TGTGCCAGCGAGACAGGGGCGAACACTGAAGCTTTCTTT
NA many TRBJ1-1 TRBV27 CASSIGVGGGFEAFF TGTGCCAGCAGTATAGGGGTGGGTGGTGGGTTTGAAGCTTTCTTT
TRBD1 many TRBJ1-4 TRBV6-1 CASTPGTGIEKLFF TGTGCCAGCACCCCGGGGACAGGGATTGAAAAACTGTTTTTT